A selection of T cell receptor beta chains follows, all from one sample in a study of cytomegalovirus exposure and HLA in healthy donors. Assay used: immunoSEQ multiplex PCR; TCRdb lists only in-frame clones, some missing. The sample yields 200,000 or so clones, about four fifths seen once. The specimen sequenced was PBMCs. The receptors derive from a boy between 10 and 17 years old in good health and CMV-seronegative. The CDR3 runs from the conserved cysteine through the conserved F or W. Each record gives: CDR3 DNA, CDR3 protein, V gene, D gene, J gene, clone size. D genes are given only for firm matches. Part of the rows lack a size; the others show once, few, many or a class for expanded clones.

cdr3_nt: TGTGCCAGCAGCCAGATGACAGGGGAGAGCGAGCAGTACTTC
cdr3_aa: CASSQMTGESEQYF
v_call: TRBV13
d_call: TRBD1
j_call: TRBJ2-7
clone_size: -

cdr3_nt: TGTGCCAAGAAGATCGGGGATGAGACCCAGTACTTC
cdr3_aa: CAKKIGDETQYF
v_call: TRBV2
d_call: -
j_call: TRBJ2-5
clone_size: -

cdr3_nt: TGTGCCAGCACCATGGACAGGGGGATAGCCTATAATTCACCCCTCCACTTT
cdr3_aa: CASTMDRGIAYNSPLHF
v_call: TRBV2
d_call: TRBD1
j_call: TRBJ1-6
clone_size: -

cdr3_nt: TGTGCCAGCAGCTCCAACACCTTTTACGAGCAGTACTTC
cdr3_aa: CASSSNTFYEQYF
v_call: TRBV7-9
d_call: -
j_call: TRBJ2-7
clone_size: -

cdr3_nt: TGTGCCAGCAGCCTCCCAGTCATATATTTT
cdr3_aa: CASSLPVIYF
v_call: TRBV11-2
d_call: -
j_call: TRBJ1-3
clone_size: once

cdr3_nt: TGTGCCAGCAGTTCCGGAAGGGGGCAGGGCTATGGCTACACCTTC
cdr3_aa: CASSSGRGQGYGYTF
v_call: TRBV28
d_call: TRBD1
j_call: TRBJ1-2
clone_size: -

cdr3_nt: TGTGCCAGCAGCTTCCCGGGACAGGGAAGGTACACCTTC
cdr3_aa: CASSFPGQGRYTF
v_call: TRBV5-4
d_call: TRBD1
j_call: TRBJ1-2
clone_size: -

cdr3_nt: TGTGCCAGCGGGGCCCCTCTGGTGAATGAGCAGTTCTTC
cdr3_aa: CASGAPLVNEQFF
v_call: TRBV7-2
d_call: -
j_call: TRBJ2-1
clone_size: -

cdr3_nt: TGTGCCAGCAGCCTACCGACTAGCGGGGGGGCCAGGGAGACCCAGTACTTC
cdr3_aa: CASSLPTSGGARETQYF
v_call: TRBV2
d_call: TRBD2
j_call: TRBJ2-5
clone_size: -

cdr3_nt: TGTGCCAGCAGCCAGAGGACAGCATACGAGCAGTACTTC
cdr3_aa: CASSQRTAYEQYF
v_call: TRBV7-9
d_call: -
j_call: TRBJ2-7
clone_size: -

cdr3_nt: TGTGCCAGTAGTATTGAACACCCCTACGAGCAGTACTTC
cdr3_aa: CASSIEHPYEQYF
v_call: TRBV19
d_call: -
j_call: TRBJ2-7
clone_size: -

cdr3_nt: TGCAGCGTTGAAGGAACTCTTAGCGTAGTCTCCTACAATGAGCAGTTCTTC
cdr3_aa: CSVEGTLSVVSYNEQFF
v_call: TRBV29-1
d_call: -
j_call: TRBJ2-1
clone_size: -

cdr3_nt: TGTGCCTGGAGTACAACAGGGGCTCAGCCCCAGCATTTT
cdr3_aa: CAWSTTGAQPQHF
v_call: TRBV30
d_call: TRBD1
j_call: TRBJ1-5
clone_size: -

cdr3_nt: TGTGCCAGCAGCTTGGAGCGACAGGGGGGATATGGCTACACCTTC
cdr3_aa: CASSLERQGGYGYTF
v_call: TRBV5-6
d_call: TRBD1
j_call: TRBJ1-2
clone_size: -

cdr3_nt: TGTGCCAGCAGCGACAGGCCCTATGAAAAACTGTTTTTT
cdr3_aa: CASSDRPYEKLFF
v_call: TRBV27
d_call: -
j_call: TRBJ1-4
clone_size: -

cdr3_nt: TGTGCCAGCAGCCAGGGACTAGCGGGAGCGGATGTAGAGACCCAGTACTTC
cdr3_aa: CASSQGLAGADVETQYF
v_call: TRBV9
d_call: TRBD2
j_call: TRBJ2-5
clone_size: -

cdr3_nt: TGTGCCAGCTCAACACCCTTTCGGACAGGCTACACCGGGGAGCTGTTTTTT
cdr3_aa: CASSTPFRTGYTGELFF
v_call: TRBV18
d_call: TRBD1
j_call: TRBJ2-2
clone_size: -

cdr3_nt: TGCAGTGCGGGGCGGGGCGACTTC
cdr3_aa: CSAGRGDF
v_call: TRBV20-1
d_call: -
j_call: TRBJ2-5
clone_size: -

cdr3_nt: TGTGCCAGCAGCTTGGCCGTACAGGGGGCTAATGGGAACAATCAGCCCCAGCATTTT
cdr3_aa: CASSLAVQGANGNNQPQHF
v_call: TRBV5-6
d_call: TRBD1
j_call: TRBJ1-5
clone_size: -

cdr3_nt: TGTGCCAGCAGTTTCCTATACAATGAGCAGTTCTTC
cdr3_aa: CASSFLYNEQFF
v_call: TRBV28
d_call: -
j_call: TRBJ2-1
clone_size: -

cdr3_nt: TGTGCCAGCAGTGAAGATTCAGTTTACGAGCAGTACTTC
cdr3_aa: CASSEDSVYEQYF
v_call: TRBV6-1
d_call: -
j_call: TRBJ2-7
clone_size: -

cdr3_nt: TGCGCCAGCAGCTCAAGACAGGGGAAGTTGGGAGATACGCAGTATTTT
cdr3_aa: CASSSRQGKLGDTQYF
v_call: TRBV5-1
d_call: TRBD1
j_call: TRBJ2-3
clone_size: -

cdr3_nt: TGTGCCAGCAGCCCAGGAATTTTTCAGCCAGATACGCAGTATTTT
cdr3_aa: CASSPGIFQPDTQYF
v_call: TRBV11-2
d_call: -
j_call: TRBJ2-3
clone_size: -

cdr3_nt: TGTGCCAGCAGCTTTTCGAGCTCTGGGGCCAACGTCCTGACTTTC
cdr3_aa: CASSFSSSGANVLTF
v_call: TRBV7-2
d_call: -
j_call: TRBJ2-6
clone_size: -

cdr3_nt: TGTGCCAGCCGGACTAGCGGGGACAATGAGCAGTTCTTC
cdr3_aa: CASRTSGDNEQFF
v_call: TRBV27
d_call: TRBD2
j_call: TRBJ2-1
clone_size: -

cdr3_nt: TGCGCCAGCAGTGAGTCGATACGGGGGACCTACGAGCAGTACTTC
cdr3_aa: CASSESIRGTYEQYF
v_call: TRBV10-1
d_call: -
j_call: TRBJ2-7
clone_size: once

cdr3_nt: TGCGCCAGCAGCCAAGAGGGGGGGGCGAGTACGCAGTATTTT
cdr3_aa: CASSQEGGASTQYF
v_call: TRBV4-3
d_call: -
j_call: TRBJ2-3
clone_size: -